The present TCR beta chain was sequenced within a study of regulatory T cells in long-lasting Graves disease. The CDR3 is 15 amino acids. The J segment lost 6 bases and the V segment lost 6 bases, leaving 6 bases of the junction unmatched. CDR1 LNHDA and CDR2 SQIVND come from the germline V gene (reference sequence). Time point defined: newly diagnosed GD, antithyroid drugs for less than 3 months. The TCR library was prepared using RNA isolated from PBMCs. Library construction for TCR beta used iRepertoire HTBI primers and Arm-PCR of CDR3 regions. TCRdb itself ran the multiplex PCR reads through MiXCR, one entry per CDR3 protein. Among under 450,000 distinct CDR3 sequences listed, 15% to 20% were seen once. These data were also reused for a study on T cells in Graves' hyperthyroidism and ophthalmopathy.

This clonotype was obtained from a woman under 30 with Graves disease. The chain recombines TRBV19 with TRBJ2-2; 11 bases map to TRBD2. This sample comprised peripheral blood mononuclear cells (PBMCs), obtained at new diagnosis, from a patient treated with antithyroid drugs. CDR3 region: CASRNSGRVSGELFF. The CDR3 DNA reads TGTGCCAGTAGGAATAGCGGGAGGGTATCCGGGGAGCTGTTTTTT.